This TCR beta chain was captured by sequencing in a study of long-term antiretroviral therapy in people with HIV. V was pared by 2 bases and J by 6 bases, with 15 bases between. The CDR3 runs to 14 residues. The germline CDR1 and CDR2 sequences are SGHNT and YYREEE (reference sequence). The immunoSEQ assay was v3.0, run at survey level. The assay was immunoSEQ multiplex PCR, and TCRdb's table has in-frame clones only and misses some. The repertoire holds about 22,000 clones, with about 86% as singletons. The receptor's source is a man in his fifties or sixties with HIV. The rearrangement links TRBV5-4 to TRBJ2-7; tentative D call: TRBD2 (6 bases). The starting material was unsorted PBMCs, obtained 1.3 years after starting antiretroviral therapy. Here the CDR3 reads CASSLTFMGGEQYF. DNA of the CDR3: TGTGCCAGCAGCTTAACTTTCATGGGGGGCGAGCAGTACTTC.